Below are 28 T cell receptor beta chains sequenced from a single sample in a study of shared clonotypes between healthy human individuals. Sequenced by immunoSEQ multiplex PCR; TCRdb stores in-frame clones only, minus some. The data hold approximately 1,500,000 clones, with 95% to 99% observed a single time. Sequences were obtained from naive CD4+ T cells sorted from blood. Subset of the sample: CD45RA+ positively selected. These TCRs come from a man under 40 in good health.

CDR3 in amino acids: CSARPSKNIQYF. CDR3 nucleotides: TGCAGCGCTAGACCATCCAAAAACATTCAGTACTTC. This chain uses TRBV29-1 with TRBJ2-4; D is undetermined. Germline values: CDR1 SQVTM, CDR2 ANQGSEA. V lost 7 bases to trimming and J lost 2 bases, with 9 bases between them. CDR3 size: 12 residues.

J is TRBJ1-1 and V is TRBV7-3; no firm D call. The CDR3 spans 13 residues. The germline V and J ends were trimmed by 4 bases and 10 bases, with 16 bases remaining between them. Germline lookup yields CDR1 SGHTA and CDR2 FQGTGA. The CDR3 protein is CASSYTPQGRAFF. Here the CDR3 DNA reads TGTGCCAGCAGCTACACCCCGCAAGGGCGAGCTTTCTTT.

This clone was counted a single time. The junction differs from germline at one of its ends, possibly a read error. The J gene is TRBJ2-7, the V gene TRBV6-6; 10 bases agree with TRBD2. The CDR3 length is 15 residues. CDR1 and CDR2 from the germline V gene are MNHNY and SVGAGI (reference sequence). CDR3 DNA sequence: TGTGCCAGCAGCACAGCGGGAGGGCACTCCCACGAGCAGTACTTC. It specifies CASSTAGGHSHEQYF.

The chain is built from TRBV5-8 and TRBJ2-7; tentative D call: TRBD1 (5 bases). V lost 2 bases, J lost 6 bases, and 9 bases lay in between. The CDR3 totals 12 residues. The germline CDR1 and CDR2 sequences are SGHTS and YDEGEE. In DNA form, the CDR3 reads TGTGCCAGCAGCTTCCGTACAGGCGAGCAGTACTTC. Amino acid sequence: CASSFRTGEQYF.

The chain recombines TRBV19 with TRBJ1-1; D gene uncertain. The CDR3 has 17 residues. The V gene's germline CDR1 is LNHDA and CDR2 SQIVND (reference sequence). V was trimmed by 3 bases and J by 1 base, leaving 18 bases between them. The CDR3 region is CASSIQNKGYSNTEAFF. DNA for the CDR3: TGTGCCAGTAGTATCCAAAATAAAGGGTACTCGAACACTGAAGCTTTCTTT. Full variable domain (remainder filled in from reference TRBV19 and TRBJ1-1): DGGITQSPKYLFRKEGQNVTLSCEQNLNHDAMYWYRQDPGQGLRLIYYSQIVNDFQKGDIAEGYSVSREKKESFPLTVTSAQKNPTAFYLCASSIQNKGYSNTEAFFGQGTRLTVV.

The rearrangement links TRBV5-1 to TRBJ2-1; 10 bases align to TRBD2. The CDR3 length is 15 residues. J lost 3 bases, V lost 6 bases, and 6 bases had no gene match. From germline, CDR1 is SGHRS and CDR2 YFSETQ. The chain's CDR3 is CASTPRTSGYNEQFF. DNA for the CDR3: TGCGCCAGCACCCCCAGGACTAGCGGCTACAATGAGCAGTTCTTC.

Regarding this clone: The junction does not match germline at one end; this may be a read error. The gene calls are TRBV9 and TRBJ1-1; 7 bases fit TRBD1. CDR3 length: 14 residues. CDR1 is SGDLS and CDR2 is YYNGEE in the germline V gene. The DNA for the CDR3 is TGTGCCAGCAGCGCGGGACAGATCAACACTGGAGCTTTCTTT. Its protein is CASSAGQINTGAFF. Variable domain in full (rest from reference TRBV9 and TRBJ1-1): DSGVTQTPKHLITATGQRVTLRCSPRSGDLSVYWYQQSLDQGLQFLIQYYNGEERAKGNILERFSAQQFPDLHSELNLSSLELGDSALYFCASSAGQINTGAFFGQGTRLTVV.

V gene TRBV19 combines with J gene TRBJ2-2, with D perhaps given as TRBD1 or TRBD2 (5 bases each). Trimming pared 4 bases from V and 4 bases from J, leaving 16 bases between. Germline V CDR1 and CDR2: LNHDA, SQIVND (reference sequence). The CDR3 covers 16 residues. For the CDR3, the DNA is TGTGCCAGTAGTAAGAGGGGAACAGCACCCACCGGGGAGCTGTTTTTT. It is translated as CASSKRGTAPTGELFF.

This clone showed up just once. The sample holds other DNA sequences that translate to the same CDR3. The V gene is TRBV5-1, the J gene TRBJ2-5, with 11 bases matching TRBD1. Germline V CDR1 and CDR2: SGHRS, YFSETQ. J lost 2 bases, V lost 4 bases, and 4 bases had no gene match. The CDR3 totals 15 residues. The DNA for the CDR3 is TGCGCCAGCAGCCTTCGGGACAGGGGGCAAGAGACCCAGTACTTC. Residues: CASSLRDRGQETQYF.

In DNA form, the CDR3 reads TGTGCCAGCGGACCCAATCAGCCCCAGCATTTT. This sequence encodes CASGPNQPQHF. V gene TRBV7-9 combines with J gene TRBJ1-5; no reliable D call. The CDR3 sequence is 11 residues long. Deletions cut 8 bases from V and 3 bases from J, with 5 bases between. Germline values: CDR1 SEHNR, CDR2 FQNEAQ (reference sequence).

The chain joins TRBV11-2 to TRBJ2-6; 8 bases are shared with TRBD1. This CDR3 has 19 amino acids. The V gene end was trimmed by 5 bases and the J gene end by 2 bases; junction bases not matched to a gene: 14. Germline lookup yields CDR1 SGHAT and CDR2 FQNNGV. The CDR3 nucleotides read TGTGCCAGCAGCCCAAGGAGGCTTGGGACAGGTGCTGGGGCCAACGTCCTGACTTTC. Translated, it gives CASSPRRLGTGAGANVLTF.

Points on this clone: The sample carries other DNA sequences with the same CDR3. The J gene is TRBJ2-7, the V gene TRBV28; TRBD2 might be the D (6 bases). The germline V gene has CDR1 MDHEN and CDR2 SYDVKM. V lost 1 base, J lost 7 bases, and 8 bases lay in between. The CDR3 is made up of 12 amino acids. The CDR3 region is CASSLLGGEQYF. CDR3 sequence (DNA): TGTGCCAGCAGTTTATTGGGAGGAGAGCAGTACTTC.

The genes are TRBV9 and TRBJ2-5, with D unresolved. The CDR3 loop spans 16 amino acids. Trimming removed 0 bases at V and 1 base at J, with 13 bases between. Germline V gene data show CDR1 as SGDLS and CDR2 as YYNGEE. CDR3 sequence (DNA): TGTGCCAGCAGCGTAGCTACGACTGCTACCCAAGAGACCCAGTACTTC. This encodes CASSVATTATQETQYF.

On this clone: The same CDR3 arises from other DNA sequences in this sample as well. The rearrangement links TRBV5-4 to TRBJ2-2; D call uncertain. The CDR3 extends over 15 amino acids. Germline assignment: CDR1 SGHNT and CDR2 YYREEE (reference sequence). V lost 0 bases and J lost 0, with 6 bases in between. This CDR3 is CASSLVGSNTGELFF. The CDR3 coding sequence is TGTGCCAGCAGCTTGGTGGGGTCGAACACCGGGGAGCTGTTTTTT. The variable domain in full, with the rest retrieved from reference TRBV5-4 and TRBJ2-2, is ETGVTQSPTHLIKTRGQQVTLRCSSQSGHNTVSWYQQALGQGPQFIFQYYREEENGRGNFPPRFSGLQFPNYSSELNVNALELDDSALYLCASSLVGSNTGELFFGEGSRLTVL.

CDR3 in amino acids: CASSLLGLAEQNTGELFF. CDR3 nucleotides: TGTGCCAGCAGCTTACTGGGACTAGCGGAACAGAACACCGGGGAGCTGTTTTTT. The chain couples TRBV13 to TRBJ2-2; TRBD2 matches at 11 bases. The CDR3 sequence is 18 residues long. Germline V gene sequence: CDR1 PRHDT, CDR2 FYEKMQ (reference sequence). With V trimmed by 2 bases and J by 1 base, 6 bases remained unmatched.

V and J are TRBV15 and TRBJ2-7; D may be TRBD1 (5 bases). The CDR3 runs 13 residues. CDR1 LNHNV and CDR2 YYDKDF come from the germline V gene (reference sequence). The V and J ends lost 8 bases and 3 bases respectively, with 14 bases between them. The CDR3 here is CATGAAHLYEQYF. The CDR3 DNA is TGTGCCACCGGGGCGGCCCACCTCTACGAGCAGTACTTC.

As DNA, the CDR3 is TGTGCCTGGAGTGCACACCTGGGGGGGTGGACTGAAGCTTTCTTT. Its translation is CAWSAHLGGWTEAFF. The chain recombines TRBV30 with TRBJ1-1; D possibly corresponds to TRBD1 (5 bases). Germline CDR1 reads GTSNPN; CDR2 reads SVGIG (reference sequence). The CDR3 has 15 amino acids. Trimming removed 1 base from V and 5 bases from J, with 17 bases in between.

CDR3 DNA: TGCGCCAGCAGTTTGGGGGCCTCTGGAAACACCATATATTTT. It is translated as CASSLGASGNTIYF. The rearrangement joins TRBV10-2 to TRBJ1-3; maybe TRBD1 (6 bases). The germline CDR1 and CDR2 sequences are WSHSY and SAAADI. Trimming pared 5 bases from V and 0 bases from J, leaving 8 bases between. The length of the CDR3 is 14 residues.

The chain combines TRBV29-1 with TRBJ2-1, with a possible D match to TRBD2 (7 bases). The CDR3 contains 21 residues. Germline V lookup: CDR1 SQVTM, CDR2 ANQGSEA. Trimming took off 2 bases at V and 4 bases at J, with 33 bases between the two ends. CDR3 amino acids: CSVENPIAGSRGRSGYNEQFF. Written as DNA, the CDR3 is TGCAGCGTTGAAAACCCCATAGCGGGTAGCAGGGGACGTTCAGGGTACAATGAGCAGTTCTTC.

The chain recombines TRBV6-5 with TRBJ1-2; 7 bases map to TRBD1. The CDR3 length is 14 residues. Germline loops: CDR1 MNHEY, CDR2 SVGAGI. Germline trimming cut 4 bases from V and 7 bases from J; bases unmatched to any gene: 9. The chain's CDR3 is CASSLQGNWRGYTF. The CDR3 nucleotides read TGTGCCAGCAGTTTACAGGGGAACTGGCGTGGCTACACCTTC.

The chain is built from TRBV9 and TRBJ2-1, with a possible D match to TRBD2 (6 bases). The V end lost 0 bases, the J end lost 6 bases, and 10 bases lay between the germline ends. The CDR3 runs 14 residues. Looked up from germline, CDR1 is SGDLS and CDR2 is YYNGEE. The DNA of the CDR3 is TGTGCCAGCAGCGTAGCTACTAGCTCCAATGAGCAGTTCTTC. This translates into CASSVATSSNEQFF.

The V call is TRBV18, the J call TRBJ1-2; a weak D match, TRBD1 (6 bases). V was trimmed by 6 bases and J by 6 bases, leaving 17 bases between them. Germline V gene data show CDR1 as KGHSH and CDR2 as LQKENI. The CDR3 extends over 14 amino acids. The chain's CDR3 is CASSPDSPLHGYTF. CDR3 DNA sequence: TGTGCCAGCTCTCCGGACAGCCCTCTACATGGCTACACCTTC.

The chain links TRBV11-3 to TRBJ2-7; D remains ambiguous. Germline CDR1 is SGHNT and CDR2 is YENEEA. This CDR3 comprises 13 residues. V was trimmed by 1 base and J by 6 bases, leaving 10 bases between them. The CDR3 region has the DNA TGTGCCAGCAGCTTAGTTGGAATCGGCGAGCAGTACTTC. Translation: CASSLVGIGEQYF.

The J gene is TRBJ1-5, the V gene TRBV7-8, with unresolved D. The germline V and J ends were trimmed by 4 bases and 4 bases, with 20 bases remaining between them. There are 17 residues in the CDR3. In germline, CDR1 is SGHVS, CDR2 FQNEAQ. The CDR3 reads CASSSTTLLSLNQPQHF. The CDR3 bases are TGTGCCAGCAGCTCAACTACCCTCTTGAGCCTTAATCAGCCCCAGCATTTT. Full variable domain (outside the CDR3, taken from reference TRBV7-8 and TRBJ1-5): GAGVSQSPRYKVAKRGQDVALRCDPISGHVSLFWYQQALGQGPEFLTYFQNEAQLDKSGLPSDRFFAERPEGSVSTLKIQRTQQEDSAVYLCASSSTTLLSLNQPQHFGDGTRLSIL.

Notes on this clone: Other DNA variants within this sample encode the same CDR3. This chain joins TRBV5-1 and TRBJ2-2; TRBD1 aligns across 8 bases. The CDR3 covers 14 residues. The germline V gene has CDR1 SGHRS and CDR2 YFSETQ. Trimming removed 0 bases from V and 8 bases from J; junction bases left unmatched: 3. CDR3 amino acids: CASSLGTGSGELFF. The CDR3 DNA reads as TGCGCCAGCAGCTTGGGGACAGGGTCAGGGGAGCTGTTTTTT.

The CDR3 loop is CASSVGSAYNYEQYF. Written as DNA, the CDR3 is TGTGCCAGCAGCGTAGGGTCAGCGTATAACTACGAGCAGTACTTC. The V and J genes are TRBV9 and TRBJ2-7, with no clear D. There are 15 residues in the CDR3. V lost 0 bases to trimming and J lost 3 bases, with 13 bases between them. Germline V CDR1 and CDR2: SGDLS, YYNGEE.

The V and J genes are TRBV7-2 and TRBJ2-2; D gene unclear. This CDR3 is built from 13 residues. Trimming took 6 bases from V and 3 from J, leaving 8 bases between them. Germline CDR1 SGHTA, CDR2 FQGNSA. For the CDR3, the DNA is TGTGCCAGCAGGACACCTTACACCGGGGAGCTGTTTTTT. Translating it yields CASRTPYTGELFF.

The V gene is TRBV18, the J gene TRBJ1-4; no firm D call. CDR1 and CDR2 (germline): KGHSH, LQKENI. The CDR3 covers 17 residues. Trimming removed 0 bases at V and 4 bases at J, with 15 bases between. This CDR3 is CASSPPASTGSNEKLFF. The CDR3 nucleotides are TGTGCCAGCTCACCACCCGCATCTACGGGCAGTAATGAAAAACTGTTTTTT.